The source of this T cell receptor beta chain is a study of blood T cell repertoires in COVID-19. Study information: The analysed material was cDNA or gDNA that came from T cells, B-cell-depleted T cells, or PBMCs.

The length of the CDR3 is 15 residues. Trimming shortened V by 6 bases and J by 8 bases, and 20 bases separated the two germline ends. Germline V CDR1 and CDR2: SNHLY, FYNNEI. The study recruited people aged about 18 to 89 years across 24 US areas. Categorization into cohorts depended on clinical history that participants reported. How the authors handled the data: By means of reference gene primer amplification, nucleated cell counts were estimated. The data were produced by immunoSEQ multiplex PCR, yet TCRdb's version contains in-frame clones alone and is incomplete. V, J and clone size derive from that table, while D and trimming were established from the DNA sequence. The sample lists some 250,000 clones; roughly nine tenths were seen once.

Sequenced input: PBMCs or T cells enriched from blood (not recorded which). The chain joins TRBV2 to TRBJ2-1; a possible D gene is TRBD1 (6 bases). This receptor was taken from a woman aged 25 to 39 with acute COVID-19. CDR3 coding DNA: TGTGCCAGCAGGGACGCCCAGGTGGGGGCCCATGAGCAGTTCTTC. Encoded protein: CASRDAQVGAHEQFF. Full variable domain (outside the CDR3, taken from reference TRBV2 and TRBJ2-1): EPEVTQTPSHQVTQMGQEVILRCVPISNHLYFYWYRQILGQKVEFLVSFYNNEISEKSEIFDDQFSVERPDGSNFTLKIRSTKLEDSAMYFCASRDAQVGAHEQFFGPGTRLTVL.